Listed below are T cell receptor beta chains from one sample, sequenced in a study of cytomegalovirus exposure and HLA in healthy donors. Using immunoSEQ multiplex PCR, the repertoire was profiled, and TCRdb retains in-frame clones only, with some absent. Of approximately 200,000 clones listed, less than 90% were seen once; the top ten hold around 0.26%. Sequencing input: PBMCs. Every receptor here comes from a boy younger than 18 in good health and CMV-seronegative. Each CDR3 is given with its conserved first and last residue. D genes are given only for firm matches.

CDR3aa: CASSRTGTTEAFF; v_gene: TRBV6-1; len: 13; d_gene: -
CDR3aa: CASSSGQGADYGYTF; v_gene: TRBV5-1; len: 15; d_gene: TRBD1
CDR3aa: CSVGQGGTEAFF; v_gene: TRBV29-1; len: 12; d_gene: -
CDR3aa: CAWSRLAGHSYEQYF; v_gene: TRBV30; len: 15; d_gene: TRBD2
CDR3aa: CAIRAGQGKTMNTEAFF; v_gene: TRBV10-3; len: 17; d_gene: TRBD1
CDR3aa: CASSPTSADLYNEQFF; v_gene: TRBV4-2; len: 16; d_gene: -
CDR3aa: CASSLIVAVEGDTQYF; v_gene: TRBV28; len: 16; d_gene: -
CDR3aa: CASRRGERNQPQHF; v_gene: TRBV2; len: 14; d_gene: -
CDR3aa: CASSQDRVETQYF; v_gene: TRBV11-2; len: 13; d_gene: TRBD1
CDR3aa: CASSLTSGGYNEQFF; v_gene: TRBV4-2; len: 15; d_gene: TRBD2
CDR3aa: CASSQGTPETQYF; v_gene: TRBV4-3; len: 13; d_gene: -
CDR3aa: CASSQVSGAGTTNTIYF; v_gene: TRBV14; len: 17; d_gene: -
CDR3aa: CASRKREGLKDTQYF; v_gene: TRBV6-5; len: 15; d_gene: TRBD2
CDR3aa: CAWSVPGGGHNEQFF; v_gene: TRBV30; len: 15; d_gene: -
CDR3aa: CASSPSSGNTIYF; v_gene: TRBV19; len: 13; d_gene: -
CDR3aa: CASSPGLGTDTQYF; v_gene: TRBV19; len: 14; d_gene: -
CDR3aa: CASSFEPTYEQYF; v_gene: TRBV7-8; len: 13; d_gene: -
CDR3aa: CASSEHSAAGAIYF; v_gene: TRBV2; len: 14; d_gene: -
CDR3aa: CASSPPSGGLYNSPLHF; v_gene: TRBV18; len: 17; d_gene: -
CDR3aa: CASGTALENIQYF; v_gene: TRBV2; len: 13; d_gene: -
CDR3aa: CASSLGRNQPQHF; v_gene: TRBV5-1; len: 13; d_gene: -